This TCR beta chain emerged from a study of blood T cell repertoires in COVID-19. The CDR3 totals 13 residues. Germline values: CDR1 SGHDT, CDR2 YYEEEE. The V end lost 2 bases, the J end lost 0 bases, and 4 bases lay between the germline ends. Clones were read by immunoSEQ multiplex PCR, and TCRdb kept only the in-frame ones, dropping some. The sample carries fewer than 250,000 clones, 84% recorded once. This chain links TRBV5-6 with TRBJ2-3; D is undetermined. The sample consisted of peripheral blood. The source of this sequence is a woman in her 70s with active or convalescent COVID-19. Here the CDR3 DNA reads TGTGCCAGCAGCTTTTCTAGCACAGATACGCAGTATTTT. Translation: CASSFSSTDTQYF. Full variable domain (outside the CDR3, taken from reference TRBV5-6 and TRBJ2-3): DAGVTQSPTHLIKTRGQQVTLRCSPKSGHDTVSWYQQALGQGPQFIFQYYEEEERQRGNFPDRFSGHQFPNYSSELNVNALLLGDSALYLCASSFSSTDTQYFGPGTRLTVL.